These T cell receptor beta chains were read from a single sample in a study of OX40 agonist ivuxolimab in advanced cancers. Sequenced by immunoSEQ multiplex PCR; TCRdb stores in-frame clones only, minus some. The table shows about 43,000 clones, with roughly 93% occurring only once. Sequencing was performed on CD4+ or CD8+ T cells sorted from blood, taken in a trial of the OX40 agonist ivuxolimab. Receptor source: an adult with an advanced solid tumor such as melanoma, head and neck, liver or kidney cancer. CDR3s include the opening cysteine and the closing phenylalanine or tryptophan. A D gene is named only where the DNA matches it firmly. Only some rows state a clone size, as once, few, many or a class for expanded clones.

j_call cdr3_length d_call v_call clone_size cdr3_aa cdr3_nt
TRBJ2-1 12 - TRBV7-3 - CASSNKNNEQFF TGTGCCAGCAGCAACAAAAACAATGAGCAGTTCTTC
TRBJ2-1 14 TRBD2 TRBV6-5 few CASSWTSGANEQFF TGTGCCAGCAGTTGGACTAGCGGGGCCAATGAGCAGTTCTTC
TRBJ2-1 12 - TRBV2 - CASMGIVNEQFF TGTGCCAGCATGGGAATCGTGAATGAGCAGTTCTTC
TRBJ2-7 14 - TRBV10-2 - CASSETWGTYGQYF TGCGCCAGCAGTGAAACGTGGGGGACTTACGGGCAGTACTTC
TRBJ1-4 12 - TRBV5-4 - CASSVGGEKLFF TGTGCCAGCAGCGTTGGGGGTGAAAAACTGTTTTTT
TRBJ2-6 15 - TRBV5-5 - CASSLAPEGANVLTF TGTGCCAGCAGCCTGGCCCCGGAAGGGGCCAACGTCCTGACTTTC
TRBJ1-5 13 - TRBV28 - CANSGRGTQPQHF TGTGCCAACTCAGGGAGAGGGACACAGCCCCAGCATTTT
TRBJ1-4 15 TRBD1 TRBV10-1 few CAIPGQPSTNEKLFF TGCGCCATCCCGGGACAGCCATCAACTAATGAAAAACTGTTTTTT
TRBJ1-5 15 - TRBV19 - CASSIGDGMISPQHF TGTGCCAGTAGTATCGGGGACGGTATGATATCGCCCCAGCATTTT
TRBJ2-7 13 TRBD2 TRBV27 - CATALAGTYEQYF TGTGCCACCGCACTAGCGGGTACCTACGAGCAGTACTTC
TRBJ2-5 16 TRBD1 TRBV28 - CASSPTGTGGGETQYF TGTGCCAGCAGTCCCACCGGGACAGGGGGTGGGGAGACCCAGTACTTC
TRBJ2-7 16 - TRBV2 - CASSEGRTHTSYEQYF TGTGCCAGCAGTGAAGGAAGGACACATACCTCCTACGAGCAGTACTTC
TRBJ2-5 16 TRBD1 TRBV5-1 - CASSLARTGIQETQYF TGCGCCAGCAGCTTGGCCAGGACAGGGATCCAAGAGACCCAGTACTTC
TRBJ2-3 14 TRBD2 TRBV9 - CASESGRSTDTQYF TGTGCCAGCGAGAGCGGGAGAAGCACAGATACGCAGTATTTT
TRBJ1-2 12 TRBD1 TRBV7-9 once CASSSDRDGYTF TGTGCCAGCAGCTCCGACAGGGATGGCTACACCTTC
TRBJ2-1 14 TRBD1 TRBV2 - CASSVGTVYNEQFF TGTGCCAGCAGTGTGGGGACAGTATACAATGAGCAGTTCTTC
TRBJ1-1 16 TRBD1 TRBV18 - CASSPSGTGLDTEAFF TGTGCCAGCTCACCATCCGGGACAGGGTTGGACACTGAAGCTTTCTTT
TRBJ1-2 14 - TRBV28 - CASSSRVPGYGYTF TGTGCCAGCAGCTCCCGGGTTCCCGGCTATGGCTACACCTTC
TRBJ2-7 14 - TRBV27 - CASSVSGRNYEQYF TGTGCCAGCAGCGTTAGCGGCAGAAACTACGAGCAGTACTTC
TRBJ2-7 15 - TRBV4-1 - CASSQVDAATYEQYF TGCGCCAGCAGCCAAGTCGACGCCGCTACCTACGAGCAGTACTTC
TRBJ2-7 12 - TRBV10-3 - CAISEGRHEQYF TGTGCCATCAGTGAGGGTAGACACGAGCAGTACTTC
TRBJ2-1 15 TRBD1 TRBV7-7 - CASSPRTGGLNEQFF TGTGCTAGCAGCCCCCGAACAGGGGGGCTCAATGAGCAGTTCTTC
TRBJ1-5 16 - TRBV4-1 - CASSQDSSPSNQPQHF TGCGCCAGCAGCCAGGACAGTTCCCCGAGCAATCAGCCCCAGCATTTT
TRBJ1-5 14 TRBD1 TRBV30 few CAWSVGTGAQPQHF TGTGCCTGGAGTGTAGGGACAGGGGCCCAGCCCCAGCATTTT
TRBJ2-5 15 TRBD1 TRBV6-5 - CASSYRTGVQETQYF TGTGCCAGCAGTTACAGGACAGGGGTCCAAGAGACCCAGTACTTC
TRBJ2-7 12 - TRBV29-1 - CSVAVSGYEQYF TGCAGCGTTGCGGTTTCGGGTTACGAGCAGTACTTC
TRBJ1-6 16 TRBD1 TRBV28 - CASSWTGGSYNSPLHF TGTGCCAGCAGTTGGACAGGGGGAAGCTATAATTCACCCCTCCACTTT
TRBJ1-6 16 - TRBV13 - CASSQDGSSYNSPLHF TGTGCCAGCAGCCAAGACGGGAGCTCCTATAATTCACCCCTCCACTTT
TRBJ2-4 14 - TRBV5-6 - CASSANLGGNIQYF TGTGCCAGCAGCGCGAATTTAGGGGGAAACATTCAGTACTTC
TRBJ2-7 15 TRBD1 TRBV7-8 - CASSRGGTGHYEQYF TGTGCCAGCAGCCGAGGTGGGACAGGGCACTACGAGCAGTACTTC
TRBJ2-3 13 - TRBV19 - CASTSGYKGTQYF TGTGCCAGCACCTCCGGTTACAAAGGGACGCAGTATTTT
TRBJ1-1 16 - TRBV28 - CASSPWTDPMNTEAFF TGTGCCAGCAGTCCGTGGACAGACCCCATGAACACTGAAGCTTTCTTT
TRBJ2-7 14 - TRBV13 - CASRLEQNSYEQYF TGTGCCAGCAGATTAGAACAGAACTCCTACGAGCAGTACTTC
TRBJ1-5 15 TRBD1 TRBV19 few CASSISDRGNQPQHF TGTGCCAGTAGTATAAGCGACAGGGGTAATCAGCCCCAGCATTTT
TRBJ2-7 15 TRBD2 TRBV28 - CASSPGTSIPYEQYF TGTGCCAGCAGTCCAGGGACTAGCATTCCCTACGAGCAGTACTTC
TRBJ2-7 15 TRBD1 TRBV28 - CASSRRGLLKGEQYF TGTGCCAGCAGTCGCAGGGGGCTTTTAAAGGGAGAGCAGTACTTC
TRBJ2-1 14 TRBD2 TRBV27 - CASSLRGGQNEQFF TGTGCCAGCAGTTTACGGGGGGGCCAAAATGAGCAGTTCTTC
TRBJ1-5 14 TRBD1 TRBV28 - CASSSGTANQPQHF TGTGCCAGCAGCTCCGGGACAGCGAATCAGCCCCAGCATTTT
TRBJ2-3 16 - TRBV13 - CASSLGGGRGPDTQYF TGTGCCAGCAGCTTAGGTGGCGGTCGAGGACCAGATACGCAGTATTTT
TRBJ1-1 15 TRBD1 TRBV5-1 - CASSLGTTGGTEAFF TGCGCCAGCAGCTTGGGCACAACAGGGGGCACTGAAGCTTTCTTT
TRBJ2-3 13 - TRBV9 - CASSAASTDTQYF TGTGCCAGCAGCGCCGCGTCGACAGATACGCAGTATTTT
TRBJ2-5 14 - TRBV6-5 once CASSYGAVQETQYF TGTGCCAGCAGTTACGGGGCGGTCCAAGAGACCCAGTACTTC
TRBJ1-5 13 - TRBV19 - CASSRGYGQPQHF TGTGCCAGTAGTAGGGGGTACGGTCAGCCCCAGCATTTT
TRBJ1-1 15 - TRBV19 - CASSMGGTTDTEAFF TGTGCCAGTAGTATGGGAGGGACGACAGACACTGAAGCTTTCTTT
TRBJ1-2 14 TRBD1 TRBV28 - CASSHRGLIRGYTF TGTGCCAGCAGCCACAGGGGGCTAATACGTGGCTACACCTTC
TRBJ1-1 12 - TRBV27 - CASRKGGAGAFF TGTGCCAGCAGGAAAGGAGGGGCAGGGGCTTTCTTT
TRBJ2-1 16 - TRBV7-8 - CASSLVSLLTYNEQFF TGTGCCAGCAGCTTAGTCTCTCTACTGACCTACAATGAGCAGTTCTTC
TRBJ2-5 14 - TRBV28 - CASSPSGPQETQYF TGTGCCAGCAGTCCCTCAGGGCCGCAAGAGACCCAGTACTTC
TRBJ2-3 16 TRBD1 TRBV5-8 - CASSMYDQQGADTQYF TGTGCCAGCAGCATGTATGACCAGCAGGGGGCAGATACGCAGTATTTT
TRBJ1-2 12 - TRBV29-1 - CSVDSGYYGYTF TGCAGCGTTGATTCGGGGTACTATGGCTACACCTTC
TRBJ2-6 13 - TRBV19 - CASTVSGANVLTF TGTGCCAGTACCGTCTCGGGGGCCAACGTCCTGACTTTC
TRBJ2-7 15 - TRBV5-5 - CASSSQGNPLYEQYF TGTGCCAGCAGCTCCCAGGGGAACCCACTATACGAGCAGTACTTC
TRBJ2-3 12 - TRBV28 once CASSTPPDTQYF TGTGCCAGCAGCACCCCCCCAGATACGCAGTATTTT